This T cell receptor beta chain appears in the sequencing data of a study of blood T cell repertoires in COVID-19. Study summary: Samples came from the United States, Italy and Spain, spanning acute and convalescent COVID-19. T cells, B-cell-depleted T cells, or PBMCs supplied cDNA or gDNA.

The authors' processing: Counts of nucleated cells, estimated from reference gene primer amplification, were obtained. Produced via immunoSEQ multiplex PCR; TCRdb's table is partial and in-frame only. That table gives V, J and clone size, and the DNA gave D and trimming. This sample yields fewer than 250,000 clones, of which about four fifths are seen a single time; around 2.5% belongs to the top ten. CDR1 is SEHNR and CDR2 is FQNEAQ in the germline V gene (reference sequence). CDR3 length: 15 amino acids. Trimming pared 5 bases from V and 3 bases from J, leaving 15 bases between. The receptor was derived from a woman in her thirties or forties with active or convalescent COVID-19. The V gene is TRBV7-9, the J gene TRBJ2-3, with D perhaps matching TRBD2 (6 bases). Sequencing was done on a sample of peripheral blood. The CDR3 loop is CASSPEGRGTDTQYF. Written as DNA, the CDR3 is TGTGCCAGCAGCCCAGAAGGGCGGGGTACAGATACGCAGTATTTT.